This TCR beta chain was identified in a study of identical twins. All of the donors were Caucasians in good health. This clonotype was found many times. Its target is unknown. General observations from the study: Excess low generation probability was seen in twin-shared out-of-frame alpha sequences. The more abundant beta clonotypes in cord blood had fewer insertions, and memory repertoires did not show this.

Template switching added a universal primer binding site, and final cDNA carried unique molecular identifiers. TCRdb recomputed calls from the 5' RACE reads with MiXCR, one row per CDR3 protein. The table lists around 200,000 distinct CDR3 sequences, less than 9.5% of them singletons. The CDR3 has 15 amino acids. CDR1 is SEHNR and CDR2 is FQNEAQ in the germline V gene (reference sequence). V was clipped by 4 bases and J by 5 bases, with 17 bases between them. The material sequenced was memory (CD45RO+) T cells sorted from blood. The TCR comes from a woman between 18 and 29 years old in good health. The rearrangement uses TRBV7-9 and TRBJ2-5; D unresolved. This CDR3 is CASSSALGFAETQYF. The CDR3 DNA reads TGTGCCAGCAGCTCAGCCTTGGGATTCGCGGAGACCCAGTACTTC.